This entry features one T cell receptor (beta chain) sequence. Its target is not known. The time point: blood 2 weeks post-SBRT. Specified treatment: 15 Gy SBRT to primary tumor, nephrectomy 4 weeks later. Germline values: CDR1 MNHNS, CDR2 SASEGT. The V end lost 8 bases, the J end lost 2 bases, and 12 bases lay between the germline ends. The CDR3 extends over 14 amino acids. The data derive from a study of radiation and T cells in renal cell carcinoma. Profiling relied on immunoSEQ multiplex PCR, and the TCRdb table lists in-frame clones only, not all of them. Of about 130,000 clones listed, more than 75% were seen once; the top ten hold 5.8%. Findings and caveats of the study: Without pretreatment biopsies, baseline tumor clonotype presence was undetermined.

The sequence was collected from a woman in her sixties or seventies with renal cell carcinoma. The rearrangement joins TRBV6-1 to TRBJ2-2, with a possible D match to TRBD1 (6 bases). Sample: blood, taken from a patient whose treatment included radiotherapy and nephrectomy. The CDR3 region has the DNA TGTGCCAGCCAAATGGGACACAACACCGGGGAGCTGTTTTTT. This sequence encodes CASQMGHNTGELFF.